This TCR beta chain was found in a study of T cell responses to AZD1222 COVID-19 vaccine. Broader study findings: Repertoire sampling occurred only after the peak T cell response. Spike-specific TCR breadth and depth both grew after two AZD1222 doses.

Measured with immunoSEQ multiplex PCR; TCRdb has only the in-frame clones, and not every one. Of approximately 130,000 clones detected, around 90% appear once; the ten largest clones hold 4.5% to 7%. This clone came up once. What it binds is not known. The starting material was peripheral blood, obtained 28 days after the second AZD1222 dose. The sequence was obtained from an adult who received the AZD1222 COVID-19 vaccine.

Here the CDR3 DNA reads TGTGCCAGCAGACAACAAGAGAACACTGAAGCTTTCTTT. As protein: CASRQQENTEAFF. V is TRBV25-1 and J is TRBJ1-1, with D hard to call. The V and J ends lost 6 bases and 1 base respectively, with 9 bases between them. The CDR3 has 13 residues. Germline assignment: CDR1 MGHDK and CDR2 SYGVNS. The full variable domain, with the rest looked up from reference TRBV25-1 and TRBJ1-1, is EADIYQTPRYLVIGTGKKITLECSQTMGHDKMYWYQQDPGMELHLIHYSYGVNSTEKGDLSSESTVSRIRTEHFPLTLESARPSHTSQYLCASRQQENTEAFFGQGTRLTVV.